This TCR beta chain was observed in a study of control samples from healthy donors and cancer patients. This CDR3 has 11 amino acids. V was shortened by 8 bases and J by 9 bases, with 8 bases between the two germline ends. The germline V gene encodes CDR1 MNHEY and CDR2 SMNVEV (reference sequence). This table comes from immunoSEQ multiplex PCR, and its TCRdb copy is limited to in-frame clones, with some not included. The table records some 150,000 clones, roughly 95% of them present only once. Sample: blood. The source is a woman aged 25 to 39 in good health. The rearrangement links TRBV27 to TRBJ1-6; D remains ambiguous. As DNA, the CDR3 is TGTGCCAGCGGCCTTCGTTCACCCCTCCACTTT. Protein product: CASGLRSPLHF.